The 3 T cell receptor beta chains below were found in one sample sequenced in a study of blood T cell repertoires in COVID-19. Sequenced by immunoSEQ multiplex PCR; TCRdb stores in-frame clones only, minus some. This table holds about 270,000 clones, about 90% found once. Sequenced: PBMCs or T cells enriched from blood (not recorded which). The receptors originated from a woman aged 60 to 75 who had recovered from COVID-19.

This clone was seen ten or more times. The chain couples TRBV6-6 to TRBJ2-2, with 8 bases aligning to TRBD2. V lost 9 bases and J lost 8; bases outside the gene matches: 8. The V gene's germline CDR1 is MNHNY and CDR2 SVGAGI (reference sequence). The CDR3 sequence is 13 residues long. CDR3 bases: TGTGCCAGTCGGCGGGGGGAGGTAGGGGAGCTGTTTTTT. Residues: CASRRGEVGELFF.

CDR3 amino acids: CASRGLRTYEQYF. CDR3 nucleotide sequence: TGTGCCAGCAGGGGCTTAAGGACCTACGAGCAGTACTTC. The chain uses TRBV13 and TRBJ2-7; D gene unclear. CDR1 PRHDT and CDR2 FYEKMQ come from the germline V gene (reference sequence). V was clipped by 6 bases and J by 2 bases, with 11 bases between them. The CDR3 covers 13 residues.

V is TRBV28 and J is TRBJ1-2; 7 bases map to TRBD1. V was clipped by 2 bases and J by 4 bases; unmatched bases: 7. CDR1 and CDR2 (germline): MDHEN, SYDVKM. The CDR3 runs to 15 residues. The chain's CDR3 is CASSLGQEIFYGYTF. CDR3 nucleotides: TGTGCCAGCAGTTTAGGACAGGAGATATTCTATGGCTACACCTTC.